This T cell receptor (beta chain) was sequenced in a study of T cell changes during pregnancy in multiple sclerosis. CDR1 and CDR2 from the germline V gene are MRHNA and SNTAGT. CDR3 length: 15 amino acids. V gave up 4 bases and J gave up 6 bases; unmatched junction bases: 6. The assay was immunoSEQ multiplex PCR, and TCRdb's table has in-frame clones only and misses some. The sample has around 74,000 clones, around 85% seen once. J is TRBJ2-1 and V is TRBV6-4; 10 bases match TRBD1. This TCR came from a female donor with multiple sclerosis, enrolled in a pregnancy study. This material consisted of peripheral blood, taken before pregnancy. Here the CDR3 DNA reads TGTGCCAGCAGTGGATCCGGGACAGGGGTCAATGAGCAGTTCTTC. Encoded protein: CASSGSGTGVNEQFF.